This T cell receptor (beta chain) is drawn from a study of patients and donors after allogeneic stem cell transplantation. One entry per CDR3 protein, called by TCRdb with MiXCR from the RT-PCR reads. The sample yields about 960,000 distinct CDR3 sequences, roughly 18% seen once. This clonotype was seen a handful of times. The J segment lost 6 bases and the V segment lost 5 bases, leaving 7 bases of the junction unmatched. Per germline, CDR1 SEHNR and CDR2 FQNEAQ (reference sequence). CDR3 length equals 14 residues. This chain uses TRBV7-9 with TRBJ1-1; 9 bases agree with TRBD1. The sample was blood, either unsorted or a sorted T cell fraction (not recorded which). The TCR was taken from a human donor who was either an allogeneic HSCT recipient or a stem cell or donor lymphocyte infusion donor (not recorded which). It is not recorded whose cells these are; they may come from a transplant donor. The CDR3 region has the DNA TGTGCCAGCAGCCCCGGGGGACAGGGCTCTGAAGCTTTCTTT. Translated, it gives CASSPGGQGSEAFF.